This entry is about one T cell receptor beta chain. It has no known antigen specificity. Base qualities are not provided; no much larger clone lies one nucleotide away. TCR beta libraries were generated from genomic DNA with the immunoSEQ kit, following the manufacturer's recommendations. To prepare the libraries, a first multiplex PCR with proprietary primers was run, followed by a second PCR that added unique barcodes, and a bead cleanup was done after each round. Each sample batch included a kit-provided positive control reaction and a negative control reaction. The final libraries underwent checking on an Agilent 4200 TapeStation D1000 ScreenTape, volumetric pooling, and quantification by qPCR. An Illumina NextSeq500 fitted with a MidOutput 150-cycle cartridge performed the sequencing, running 156 Read1 cycles and 15 Index1 cycles with the kit's custom primers. The pooled library was loaded at approximately 0.99 pM, and approximately 20% PhiX control was spiked in. For the original study's pipeline: The vendor-processed data were analyzed in R, and a clonotype was defined as all T cells that share the same CDR3 nucleotide sequence. In the clone abundance analyses, frequencies were normalized to the 10,000 most abundant clones in each sample. Before analysis, public T cell clones were removed, and these numbered fewer than six per sample on average. A difference in abundance of at least 32-fold between compartments was used to define tumor-enriched and baseline blood-enriched clonotypes. A beta-binomial differential abundance model was applied to find clonotypes that expanded or contracted between blood time points. Tumor-blood repertoire similarity was measured with the Baroni-Urbani and Buser coefficient, and group comparisons used two-tailed Wilcoxon tests in R. Here the immuneACCESS table is served through TCRdb, limited to in-frame sequences with V and J called. Missing clones are a known gap in these copies; in checked studies unresolved V genes cover under half, and the rest lacks a known reason. The V and J calls and the clone size are those of that table, but D and trimming were determined from the DNA. The table for this sample lists about 50,000 clones; approximately 80% of them were counted only once. The leading ten clones occupy about a third of the sample.

Explained via the paper, the time point label denotes: baseline pretreatment blood. The treatment or condition label here, explained by the study, means: 15 Gy SBRT to primary tumor, nephrectomy 4 weeks later. Serial peripheral blood from radiation-treated patients was sampled at baseline, 2 weeks and 4 weeks after SBRT to track tumor-enriched clonotypes. Renal cell carcinoma with clear cell pathology was present in all patients. Genomic DNA for TCR sequencing was prepared using the QIAamp DNA Blood Mini Kit (Qiagen). Only samples passing all quality control checks were included in the analyses. This record belongs to a study of radiation and T cells in renal cell carcinoma (dated by TCRdb to 2018 to 2021). Some background on the complete study: Samples were obtained from a clinical trial, in which 15 Gy stereotactic body radiation therapy was delivered to primary renal cell carcinomas and nephrectomy was performed 4 weeks later. A total of around 50 samples underwent TCR beta sequencing, made up of approximately 26 tumors and roughly 27 peripheral blood samples. A total of 4,016,671 unique CDR3 nucleotide sequences, encoding 2,500,000 or so unique CDR3 amino acid sequences, were found across all 50 or so samples. Paper-wide results and their limitations: Blood repertoire dynamics were not followed beyond 4 weeks after treatment. In blood, the top tumor clonotypes increased from baseline to 2 weeks after radiation and then shrank by 4 weeks, which suggests a temporary expansion of tumor-resident clones. Effects of radiation dose or scheduling on the TCR repertoire could not be addressed with the single-armed trial design. Because pretreatment tumor biopsies were not available, the baseline intratumoral presence of clonotypes could not be determined.

V is trimmed back by 7 bases and J by 9 bases, and the junction contains 8 bases that no gene match accounts for. Inclusive of the bounding cysteine and phenylalanine, the CDR3 is 14 residues long. The kept DNA is CDR3 alone, 42 bases in frame from the first base. CDR1 and CDR2 are read off the germline V gene as MDHEN and SYDVKM. The sequencing used blood, collected from a patient whose treatment included radiotherapy and nephrectomy. In this chain, TRBV28 is recombined with TRBJ2-1; 11 junctional bases match TRBD2. The receptor comes from an older woman with renal cell carcinoma. The CDR3 region reads CASKLAGDRGEQFF. The bases read TGTGCCAGCAAACTAGCGGGAGATCGTGGTGAGCAGTTCTTC. The full variable domain, with segments outside the CDR3 supplied by the reference TRBV28 and TRBJ2-1 proteins, appears as DVKVTQSSRYLVKRTGEKVFLECVQDMDHENMFWYRQDPGLGLRLIYFSYDVKMKEKGDIPEGYSVSREKKERFSLILESASTNQTSMYLCASKLAGDRGEQFFGPGTRLTVL.